This T cell receptor (beta chain) was identified during a study of T cells after yellow fever vaccination. The CDR3 has 13 residues. Germline loops: CDR1 MNHEY, CDR2 SMNVEV (reference sequence). The junction had 3 bases not matched to a gene; V was cut back by 4 bases and J by 9 bases. Ten or more counts support this clonotype. Via MiXCR, TCRdb re-called the 5' RACE reads, giving one row per CDR3 protein. The table records about 45,000 distinct CDR3 sequences, almost 7% of them present only once. The sample in question was CD8+ T cells not binding an NS4B(214-222) dextramer, sorted from PBMCs, obtained 45 days after the yellow fever booster vaccination. This receptor was obtained from a man younger than 45 who received the YFV17D yellow fever vaccine. The chain joins TRBV27 to TRBJ2-1, with TRBD2 matching over 10 bases. The CDR3 protein is CASSSSGRAEQFF. CDR3 DNA sequence: TGTGCCAGCAGTTCCAGCGGGAGGGCTGAGCAGTTCTTC.